The 24 T cell receptor beta chains below were found in one sample sequenced in a study of identical twins. TCRdb reprocessed the 5' RACE reads with MiXCR, giving one entry per CDR3 protein. The sample records approximately 690,000 distinct CDR3 sequences, 5.5% to 6.5% being singletons. Sequenced material: naive T cells sorted from blood. These receptors originate from a man between 18 and 29 years old in good health.

In its sample, this clonotype was seen many times. The V gene is TRBV28, the J gene TRBJ2-1; 13 nucleotides line up with TRBD2. After removal of 3 bases from V and 8 bases from J, the junction contained 4 bases not matched to a gene. Germline V gene sequence: CDR1 MDHEN, CDR2 SYDVKM. The CDR3 runs 15 residues. The CDR3 is CASSFGLAGAHEQFF. CDR3 DNA sequence: TGTGCCAGCAGTTTCGGACTAGCGGGAGCCCATGAGCAGTTCTTC.

This clonotype was found many times. This chain joins TRBV12-3 or TRBV12-4 and TRBJ1-1; possible D gene TRBD1, 6 bases. Trimming took off 7 bases at V and 1 base at J, with 10 bases between the two ends. The length of the CDR3 is 13 residues. CDR3 protein: CASKQGPNTEAFF. CDR3 sequence (DNA): TGTGCCAGCAAACAGGGACCGAACACTGAAGCTTTCTTT.

The rearrangement links TRBV11-2 to TRBJ2-1; no firm D call. V lost 0 bases and J lost 8, with 8 bases in between. Per germline, CDR1 SGHAT and CDR2 FQNNGV. The CDR3 totals 13 residues. The CDR3 here is CASSLEFRYEQFF. In nucleotides, the CDR3 is TGTGCCAGCAGCTTAGAGTTCCGCTATGAGCAGTTCTTC.

This clonotype was picked up many times. The chain uses TRBV12-3 or TRBV12-4 and TRBJ2-2, with D unresolved. This CDR3 contains 15 residues. Between the trimmed V and J ends, which lost 3 bases and 9 bases, there was a span of 17 bases. This CDR3 is CASSFGDPASWELFF. The DNA for the CDR3 is TGTGCCAGCAGTTTCGGAGACCCCGCGAGTTGGGAGCTGTTTTTT.

The J gene is TRBJ1-1, the V gene TRBV7-8; TRBD1 matches 7 bases. V trimming: 0 bases; J trimming: 8 bases; junction bases outside the gene matches: 12. This CDR3 is 16 amino acids long. Looked up from germline, CDR1 is SGHVS and CDR2 is FQNEAQ. The CDR3 DNA reads as TGTGCCAGCAGCTTAGCGATGGGACAGCGATCTTTCGAAGCTTTCTTT. Translation gives CASSLAMGQRSFEAFF.

This clonotype was detected ten times or more. The chain has TRBV12-3 or TRBV12-4 and TRBJ2-1; 8 bases line up with TRBD2. The CDR3 sequence is 16 residues long. The V and J ends lost 3 bases and 6 bases, in that order; junction bases with no gene match: 10. CDR3 nucleotides: TGTGCCAGCAGTTTGGAACTAGCGGAACTCGTCAATGAGCAGTTCTTC. Translating it yields CASSLELAELVNEQFF.

This clonotype has more than one count but fewer than ten. The CDR3 DNA is TGTGCCATCAGTGCCACGGAGATATGGACTGAAGCTTTCTTT. Amino acid sequence: CAISATEIWTEAFF. V gene TRBV10-3 combines with J gene TRBJ1-1, with D uncertain. CDR1 and CDR2 (germline): ENHRY, SYGVKD. V was pared by 4 bases and J by 5 bases, with 14 bases between. This CDR3 is built from 14 residues.

To note about this clonotype: This may be a read error: a much more frequent sequence differs by one nucleotide. This CDR3 fails to terminate in the conserved phenylalanine or tryptophan, so it likely reflects a read error. The chain combines TRBV4-2 with TRBJ1-1; D gene uncertain. CDR3 length: 15 residues. Trimming left V 0 bases short and J 1 base short, with 9 bases between. From germline, CDR1 is LGHNA and CDR2 YNFKEQ. CDR3 region: CASSQDLTTNTEAFL. CDR3 DNA: TGTGCCAGCAGCCAAGATCTTACGACGAACACTGAAGCTTTCCTT.

The chain is built from TRBV5-5 and TRBJ1-5, with TRBD1 matching over 9 bases. Germline trimming cut 4 bases from V and 4 bases from J; bases unmatched to any gene: 12. This CDR3 spans 17 amino acids. Germline-derived CDR1 and CDR2 are SGHKS and YYEKEE (reference sequence). The CDR3 DNA follows: TGTGCCAGCAGCCCTTTGAAAGGACAGGGGTATAATCAGCCCCAGCATTTT. It codes for CASSPLKGQGYNQPQHF.

CDR3 nucleotide sequence: TGTGCCAGCAGTGAAAAGGGGACAGGGGGACGTGAGCAGTTCTTC. Residues: CASSEKGTGGREQFF. The chain links TRBV2 to TRBJ2-1; TRBD1 agrees at 11 bases. Germline V gene sequence: CDR1 SNHLY, CDR2 FYNNEI. The V and J ends lost 2 bases and 9 bases, in that order; junction bases with no gene match: 6. This CDR3 has 15 residues.

This clonotype appeared a few times. The chain is built from TRBV20-1 and TRBJ2-7, with 8 nucleotides matching TRBD1. Trimming at V came to 6 bases and at J to 0 bases, leaving 4 bases not matched to a gene. The CDR3 runs to 13 residues. Germline V gene data show CDR1 as DFQATT and CDR2 as SNEGSKA (reference sequence). The CDR3 nucleotides read TGCAGTGCCGAGGACAGGGCCTCCTACGAGCAGTACTTC. As protein: CSAEDRASYEQYF.

This clonotype came up many times. This chain connects TRBV6-5 to TRBJ2-3; D call uncertain. V was trimmed by 2 bases and J by 0 bases, leaving 9 bases between them. Per the germline V gene, CDR1 is MNHEY and CDR2 is SVGAGI. The CDR3 runs to 15 residues. CDR3: CASSYRPASTDTQYF. The CDR3 coding sequence is TGTGCCAGCAGTTACAGGCCAGCAAGCACAGATACGCAGTATTTT.

This clonotype was observed a handful of times. The gene calls are TRBV7-9 and TRBJ2-3; no firm D call. The CDR3 sequence is 13 residues long. Germline CDR1 and CDR2: SEHNR and FQNEAQ (reference sequence). The V gene lost 6 bases and the J gene lost 2 bases, with 9 bases spanning the gap. The chain's CDR3 is CASSSTNTDTQYF. The CDR3 DNA is TGTGCCAGCAGTTCCACAAACACAGATACGCAGTATTTT.

This clonotype appeared many times. This chain connects TRBV20-1 to TRBJ2-7; a possible D gene is TRBD1 (6 bases). Between the trimmed V and J ends, which lost 5 bases and 3 bases, there was a span of 20 bases. The germline CDR1 and CDR2 sequences are DFQATT and SNEGSKA (reference sequence). This CDR3 has 15 amino acids. CDR3 DNA: TGCAGTGCTCCCCACCGGGACAAAGGAGACTACGAGCAGTACTTC. Translated, it gives CSAPHRDKGDYEQYF.

In its sample, this clonotype was seen many times. One junction end does not reproduce the germline sequence, and a read error may be involved. Here the CDR3 reads CANSWGAGNQPQHF. The CDR3 coding sequence is TGTGCCAACAGTTGGGGAGCAGGTAATCAGCCCCAGCATTTT. The chain uses TRBV12-3 or TRBV12-4 and TRBJ1-5; no reliable D call. The CDR3 is 14 residues long.

This clonotype was recorded at least ten times. The V and J genes are TRBV12-3 or TRBV12-4 and TRBJ2-5; TRBD2 matches 10 bases. The CDR3 is 16 residues long. Germline trimming cut 3 bases from V and 2 bases from J; bases unmatched to any gene: 6. For the CDR3, the DNA is TGTGCCAGCAGTTTTCTAGCGGGAGTAGCGCAAGAGACCCAGTACTTC. It encodes CASSFLAGVAQETQYF.

This clonotype was seen at least ten times. The chain couples TRBV29-1 to TRBJ1-3; 7 positions match TRBD1. The CDR3 consists of 16 residues. The V gene's germline CDR1 is SQVTM and CDR2 ANQGSEA. V was pared by 5 bases and J by 1 base, with 11 bases of the junction left unmatched. The CDR3 DNA follows: TGCAGCGTTACGGGACAGAGAGGGGTTTCTGGAAACACCATATATTTT. This encodes CSVTGQRGVSGNTIYF.

This chain connects TRBV7-9 to TRBJ2-7; D remains unclear. The V gene's germline CDR1 is SEHNR and CDR2 FQNEAQ (reference sequence). V was shortened by 5 bases and J by 7 bases, with 15 bases between the two germline ends. CDR3 size: 13 residues. CDR3 amino acids: CASSPQVPSEQYF. The CDR3 DNA sequence: TGTGCCAGCAGCCCCCAAGTCCCCTCGGAGCAGTACTTC.

The gene calls are TRBV5-1 and TRBJ1-1; no firm D call. The CDR3 has 14 amino acids. Per germline, CDR1 SGHRS and CDR2 YFSETQ. The germline V and J ends were trimmed by 2 bases and 1 base, with 9 bases remaining between them. The CDR3 loop reads CASSFSFGNTEAFF. The CDR3 DNA reads as TGCGCCAGCAGCTTTTCATTTGGGAACACTGAAGCTTTCTTT.

This clonotype was detected only a few times. This chain connects TRBV2 to TRBJ2-3; D call uncertain. There are 15 residues in the CDR3. The germline V and J ends were trimmed by 5 bases and 4 bases, with 16 bases remaining between them. Germline V gives CDR1 SNHLY, CDR2 FYNNEI. DNA of the CDR3: TGTGCCAGCAGTCCCCTAACCCCAGTCCCAGATACGCAGTATTTT. This encodes CASSPLTPVPDTQYF.

The chain has TRBV12-3 or TRBV12-4 and TRBJ2-5; TRBD1 aligns across 11 bases. The CDR3 has 18 amino acids. V shed 5 bases and J 2 bases; nucleotides not matched to a gene: 13. In DNA form, the CDR3 reads TGTGCCAGCAGTACTCCCGGGACAGGGGGACCTAAACAAGAGACCCAGTACTTC. Amino acid sequence: CASSTPGTGGPKQETQYF.

The sample holds a few counts of this clonotype. V usage is TRBV27 and J usage is TRBJ2-3, with 11 positions matching TRBD2. Germline V gene sequence: CDR1 MNHEY, CDR2 SMNVEV (reference sequence). The ends lost 7 bases at V and 5 bases at J; junction bases unmatched: 5. CDR3 size: 14 residues. Here the CDR3 reads CASKLGLAGDTQYF. CDR3 coding DNA: TGTGCCAGCAAACTCGGACTAGCGGGAGATACGCAGTATTTT.

This clonotype was seen a handful of times. The chain is built from TRBV29-1 and TRBJ1-6, with D maybe TRBD1 (5 bases). The CDR3 extends over 12 amino acids. Germline loops: CDR1 SQVTM, CDR2 ANQGSEA. V was shortened by 7 bases and J by 6 bases, with 10 bases between the two germline ends. This chain's CDR3 is CSARDLNSPLHF. The DNA for the CDR3 is TGCAGCGCCAGGGACCTTAATTCACCCCTCCACTTT.

This clonotype occurred a few times. The rearrangement uses TRBV2 and TRBJ2-7, with D maybe TRBD1 (6 bases). Per germline, CDR1 SNHLY and CDR2 FYNNEI. CDR3 length: 13 amino acids. The V and J ends lost 6 bases and 0 bases respectively, with 9 bases between them. In DNA, the CDR3 is TGTGCCAGCAGGAACAGGGCCTCCTACGAGCAGTACGTC. Translation gives CASRNRASYEQYV.